A selection of T cell receptor beta chains follows, all from one sample in a study of PD-1 blockade in classical Hodgkin lymphoma. The table came from immunoSEQ multiplex PCR; TCRdb's copy has only in-frame clones and leaves some out. This table holds tens of thousands of clones, under 85% found once. The sample here was peripheral blood mononuclear cells (PBMCs), taken before the fourth cycle of nivolumab. Every receptor here comes from a human donor with classical Hodgkin lymphoma. CDR3s include the opening cysteine and the closing phenylalanine or tryptophan. The D gene is left open where the match is weak. Only some rows state a clone size, as once, few, many or a class for expanded clones.

j_call: TRBJ2-3
v_call: TRBV30
clone_size: -
d_call: TRBD2
cdr3_aa: CAWSVGGGDGTQYF
cdr3_nt: TGTGCCTGGAGTGTTGGCGGGGGGGACGGTACGCAGTATTTT

j_call: TRBJ2-3
v_call: TRBV19
clone_size: few
d_call: TRBD2
cdr3_aa: CASSIDRETSDTDTQYF
cdr3_nt: TGTGCCAGTAGTATAGATCGTGAGACTAGCGACACAGATACGCAGTATTTT

j_call: TRBJ2-3
v_call: TRBV27
clone_size: -
d_call: TRBD2
cdr3_aa: CASGPLKGGRRTDTQYF
cdr3_nt: TGTGCCAGCGGACCTCTCAAGGGCGGGAGAAGGACAGATACGCAGTATTTT

j_call: TRBJ2-1
v_call: TRBV29-1
clone_size: -
d_call: TRBD1
cdr3_aa: CSVAVTGVGEQFF
cdr3_nt: TGCAGCGTTGCGGTGACAGGGGTGGGTGAGCAGTTCTTC

j_call: TRBJ2-1
v_call: TRBV5-4
clone_size: -
d_call: TRBD2
cdr3_aa: CASSLAGPSGAREFF
cdr3_nt: TGTGCCAGCAGCTTGGCCGGGCCTAGCGGGGCCAGGGAGTTCTTC

j_call: TRBJ2-1
v_call: TRBV29-1
clone_size: once
d_call: TRBD1
cdr3_aa: CSVQRPGQGFGEQFF
cdr3_nt: TGCAGCGTCCAAAGACCCGGACAGGGGTTCGGTGAGCAGTTCTTC

j_call: TRBJ2-7
v_call: TRBV28
clone_size: -
d_call: TRBD2
cdr3_aa: CASSPSGTRLVEQYF
cdr3_nt: TGTGCCAGCAGTCCTAGCGGGACCCGGTTGGTTGAGCAGTACTTC

j_call: TRBJ1-4
v_call: TRBV5-1
clone_size: -
d_call: -
cdr3_aa: CASSLGRENEKLFF
cdr3_nt: TGCGCCAGCAGCTTGGGGCGGGAAAATGAAAAACTGTTTTTT

j_call: TRBJ1-4
v_call: TRBV27
clone_size: -
d_call: -
cdr3_aa: CASSSTKGGADEKLFF
cdr3_nt: TGTGCCAGCAGTTCAACAAAGGGGGGGGCTGATGAAAAACTGTTTTTT

j_call: TRBJ1-6
v_call: TRBV6-6
clone_size: -
d_call: -
cdr3_aa: CASSSSRQYNSPLHF
cdr3_nt: TGTGCCAGCAGTTCAAGTCGTCAATATAATTCACCCCTCCACTTT

j_call: TRBJ2-1
v_call: TRBV10-3
clone_size: medium-sized
d_call: -
cdr3_aa: CAISVISKGGNEQFF
cdr3_nt: TGTGCCATCAGTGTAATCTCGAAGGGGGGCAATGAGCAGTTCTTC

j_call: TRBJ1-2
v_call: TRBV7-3
clone_size: -
d_call: TRBD1
cdr3_aa: CASSAGTGPYGYTF
cdr3_nt: TGTGCCAGCAGCGCCGGGACAGGGCCCTATGGCTACACCTTC

j_call: TRBJ1-2
v_call: TRBV7-9
clone_size: medium-sized
d_call: -
cdr3_aa: CASSLERDLSF
cdr3_nt: TGTGCCAGCAGCTTAGAACGGGACTTGTCCTTC

j_call: TRBJ2-2
v_call: TRBV7-9
clone_size: few
d_call: -
cdr3_aa: CASSLQGAGELFF
cdr3_nt: TGTGCCAGCAGCTTACAGGGCGCCGGGGAGCTGTTTTTT

j_call: TRBJ1-2
v_call: TRBV19
clone_size: once
d_call: -
cdr3_aa: CASSMEGTIPYGYTF
cdr3_nt: TGTGCCAGTAGTATGGAGGGGACCATTCCTTATGGCTACACCTTC

j_call: TRBJ2-2
v_call: TRBV9
clone_size: few
d_call: -
cdr3_aa: CASSVDYGTGELFF
cdr3_nt: TGTGCCAGCAGCGTAGACTATGGAACCGGGGAGCTGTTTTTT

j_call: TRBJ1-2
v_call: TRBV6-6
clone_size: -
d_call: TRBD1
cdr3_aa: CASSPQGFGGYTF
cdr3_nt: TGTGCCAGCAGTCCACAGGGGTTCGGGGGCTACACCTTC

j_call: TRBJ1-1
v_call: TRBV6-5
clone_size: -
d_call: -
cdr3_aa: CASTGQYRGTEAFF
cdr3_nt: TGTGCCAGCACCGGACAATACCGGGGCACTGAAGCTTTCTTT

j_call: TRBJ2-3
v_call: TRBV29-1
clone_size: -
d_call: -
cdr3_aa: CSVESVNRDTQYF
cdr3_nt: TGCAGCGTTGAATCCGTGAATCGGGATACGCAGTATTTT

j_call: TRBJ1-1
v_call: TRBV4-3
clone_size: few
d_call: -
cdr3_aa: CASSQTHRVNTEAFF
cdr3_nt: TGCGCCAGCAGCCAAACCCACCGGGTGAACACTGAAGCTTTCTTT

j_call: TRBJ1-3
v_call: TRBV18
clone_size: -
d_call: -
cdr3_aa: CASSPTPHRTSGNTIYF
cdr3_nt: TGTGCCAGCTCCCCAACTCCCCATAGAACGTCTGGAAACACCATATATTTT

j_call: TRBJ2-7
v_call: TRBV7-8
clone_size: -
d_call: TRBD1
cdr3_aa: CASSLGQGAEEQYF
cdr3_nt: TGTGCCAGCAGCTTAGGTCAGGGGGCTGAAGAGCAGTACTTC

j_call: TRBJ2-7
v_call: TRBV6-5
clone_size: -
d_call: -
cdr3_aa: CASSYGRYEQYF
cdr3_nt: TGTGCCAGCAGTTACGGCAGGTACGAGCAGTACTTC

j_call: TRBJ2-7
v_call: TRBV5-1
clone_size: -
d_call: -
cdr3_aa: CASSLALSGTYEQYF
cdr3_nt: TGCGCCAGCAGCTTGGCCCTAAGCGGAACCTACGAGCAGTACTTC

j_call: TRBJ2-1
v_call: TRBV9
clone_size: -
d_call: -
cdr3_aa: CASSVESGPYNEQFF
cdr3_nt: TGTGCCAGCAGCGTAGAGTCGGGGCCCTACAATGAGCAGTTCTTC

j_call: TRBJ2-1
v_call: TRBV5-6
clone_size: -
d_call: -
cdr3_aa: CASSSPRLAYNEQFF
cdr3_nt: TGTGCCAGCAGCTCCCCAAGGTTGGCCTACAATGAGCAGTTCTTC

j_call: TRBJ2-2
v_call: TRBV12-5
clone_size: -
d_call: -
cdr3_aa: CASGLGVGDTGELFF
cdr3_nt: TGTGCTAGTGGTTTAGGAGTCGGGGACACCGGGGAGCTGTTTTTT

j_call: TRBJ2-7
v_call: TRBV5-1
clone_size: -
d_call: -
cdr3_aa: CASSLEPNPNYEQYF
cdr3_nt: TGCGCCAGCAGCTTGGAACCCAACCCAAACTACGAGCAGTACTTC

j_call: TRBJ2-1
v_call: TRBV19
clone_size: -
d_call: TRBD1
cdr3_aa: CASSISPGTDYNEQFF
cdr3_nt: TGTGCCAGTAGTATCAGTCCTGGGACAGACTACAATGAGCAGTTCTTC

j_call: TRBJ2-7
v_call: TRBV6-5
clone_size: once
d_call: TRBD2
cdr3_aa: CASSYQGLSSYEQYF
cdr3_nt: TGTGCCAGCAGTTACCAGGGACTAAGCTCCTACGAGCAGTACTTC

j_call: TRBJ1-1
v_call: TRBV2
clone_size: -
d_call: TRBD1
cdr3_aa: CASRRDRGSMNTEAFF
cdr3_nt: TGTGCCAGCCGCCGGGACAGAGGGTCCATGAACACTGAAGCTTTCTTT

j_call: TRBJ2-7
v_call: TRBV6-5
clone_size: once
d_call: -
cdr3_aa: CASRPLGSYEQYF
cdr3_nt: TGTGCCAGCAGGCCTTTGGGGTCCTACGAGCAGTACTTC

j_call: TRBJ1-1
v_call: TRBV30
clone_size: -
d_call: -
cdr3_aa: CAWSVHMNTEAFF
cdr3_nt: TGTGCCTGGAGTGTACACATGAACACTGAAGCTTTCTTT

j_call: TRBJ2-2
v_call: TRBV7-8
clone_size: -
d_call: TRBD2
cdr3_aa: CASSPRASGTLNTGELFF
cdr3_nt: TGTGCCAGCAGCCCCAGGGCTAGCGGGACCTTGAACACCGGGGAGCTGTTTTTT

j_call: TRBJ2-7
v_call: TRBV10-3
clone_size: -
d_call: -
cdr3_aa: CAISDSQGEQYF
cdr3_nt: TGTGCCATCAGTGACTCCCAGGGTGAGCAGTACTTC